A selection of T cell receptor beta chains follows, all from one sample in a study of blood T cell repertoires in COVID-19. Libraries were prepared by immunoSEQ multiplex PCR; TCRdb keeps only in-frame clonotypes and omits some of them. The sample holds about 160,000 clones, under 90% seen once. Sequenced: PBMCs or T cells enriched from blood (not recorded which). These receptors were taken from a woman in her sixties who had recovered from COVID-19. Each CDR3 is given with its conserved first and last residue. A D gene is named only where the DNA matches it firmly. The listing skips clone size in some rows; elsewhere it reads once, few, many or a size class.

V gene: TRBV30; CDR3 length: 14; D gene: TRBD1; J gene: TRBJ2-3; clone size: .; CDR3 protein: CASNRDRGPDTQYF; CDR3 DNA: TGTGCCTCAAACCGGGACAGGGGTCCAGATACGCAGTATTTT
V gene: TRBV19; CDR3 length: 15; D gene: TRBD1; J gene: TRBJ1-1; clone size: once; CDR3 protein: CASNDRVPRVTEAFF; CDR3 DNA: TGTGCCAGTAATGACAGGGTCCCTCGAGTCACTGAAGCTTTCTTT
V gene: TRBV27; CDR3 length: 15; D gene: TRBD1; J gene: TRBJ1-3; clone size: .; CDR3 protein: CASSLQGDSGNTIYF; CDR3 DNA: TGTGCCAGCAGTTTGCAGGGGGACTCTGGAAACACCATATATTTT
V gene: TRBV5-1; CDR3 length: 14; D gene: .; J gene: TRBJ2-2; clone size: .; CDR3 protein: CASSLRQPPGELFF; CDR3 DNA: TGCGCCAGCAGCTTGAGACAGCCCCCCGGGGAGCTGTTTTTT
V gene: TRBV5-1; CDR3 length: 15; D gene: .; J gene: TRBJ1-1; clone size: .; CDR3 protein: CASSLDDQPNSQAFF; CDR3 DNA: TGCGCCAGCAGCTTGGATGACCAGCCGAACAGCCAAGCTTTCTTT
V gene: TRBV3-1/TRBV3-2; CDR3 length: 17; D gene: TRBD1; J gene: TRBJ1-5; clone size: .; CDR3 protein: CASSLRLGDRGHGPQHF; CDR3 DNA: TGTGCCAGCAGCCTCAGGTTAGGGGACAGGGGTCATGGGCCCCAGCATTTT
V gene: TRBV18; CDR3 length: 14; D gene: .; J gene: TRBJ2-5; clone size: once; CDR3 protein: CASSPRSAEETQYF; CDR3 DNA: TGTGCCAGCTCACCAAGATCCGCAGAAGAGACCCAGTACTTC
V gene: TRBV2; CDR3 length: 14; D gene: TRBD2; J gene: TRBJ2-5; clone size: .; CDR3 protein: CASSERTSQETQYF; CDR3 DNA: TGTGCCAGCAGTGAGAGGACTAGTCAAGAGACCCAGTACTTC
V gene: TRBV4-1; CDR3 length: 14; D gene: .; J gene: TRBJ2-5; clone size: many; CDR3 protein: CASSQRRVEETQYF; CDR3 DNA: TGCGCCAGCAGCCAACGGAGGGTGGAAGAGACCCAGTACTTC
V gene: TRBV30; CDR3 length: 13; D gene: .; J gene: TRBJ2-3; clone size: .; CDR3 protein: CAWSVATTDTQYF; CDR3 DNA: TGTGCCTGGAGTGTAGCCACCACAGATACGCAGTATTTT
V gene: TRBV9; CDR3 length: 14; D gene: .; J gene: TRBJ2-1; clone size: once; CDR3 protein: CASSVVPTYNEQFF; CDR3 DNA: TGTGCCAGCAGCGTAGTCCCCACCTACAATGAGCAGTTCTTC
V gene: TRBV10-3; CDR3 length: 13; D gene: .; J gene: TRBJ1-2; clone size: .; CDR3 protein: CAIRALADYGYTF; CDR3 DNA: TGTGCCATCAGGGCCCTGGCCGACTATGGCTACACCTTC
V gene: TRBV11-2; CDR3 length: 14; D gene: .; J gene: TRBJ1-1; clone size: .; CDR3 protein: CASSSQGVYTEAFF; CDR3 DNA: TGTGCCAGCAGCTCTCAGGGCGTTTACACTGAAGCTTTCTTT
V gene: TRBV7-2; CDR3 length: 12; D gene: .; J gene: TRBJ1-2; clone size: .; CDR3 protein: CASSFFALGYTF; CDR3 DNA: TGTGCCAGCAGCTTTTTCGCGCTGGGCTACACCTTC
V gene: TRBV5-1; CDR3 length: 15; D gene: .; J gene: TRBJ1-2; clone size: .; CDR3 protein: CASSLVPGESYGYTF; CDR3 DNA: TGCGCCAGCAGCTTGGTGCCAGGGGAAAGCTATGGCTACACCTTC
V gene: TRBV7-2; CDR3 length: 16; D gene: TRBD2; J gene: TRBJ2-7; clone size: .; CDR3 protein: CASSPQLAGGLYEQYF; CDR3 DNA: TGTGCCAGCAGCCCACAACTAGCGGGGGGCCTTTACGAGCAGTACTTC
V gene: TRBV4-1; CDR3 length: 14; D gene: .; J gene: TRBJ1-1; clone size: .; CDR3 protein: CASSSVDWNTEAFF; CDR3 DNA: TGCGCCAGCAGCTCCGTCGACTGGAACACTGAAGCTTTCTTT
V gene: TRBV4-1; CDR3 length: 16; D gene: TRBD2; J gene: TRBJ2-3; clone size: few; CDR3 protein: CASISRLAGPGGTQYF; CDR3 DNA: TGCGCCAGCATCTCCCGACTAGCGGGGCCTGGGGGGACGCAGTATTTT
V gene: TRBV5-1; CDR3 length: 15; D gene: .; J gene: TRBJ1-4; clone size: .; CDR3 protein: CASSLEGHPNEKLFF; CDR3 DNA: TGCGCCAGCAGCTTGGAAGGACACCCAAATGAAAAACTGTTTTTT
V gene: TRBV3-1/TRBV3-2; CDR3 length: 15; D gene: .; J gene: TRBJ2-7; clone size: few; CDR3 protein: CASSQGFVGAYEQYF; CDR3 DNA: TGTGCCAGCAGCCAAGGGTTCGTAGGAGCCTACGAGCAGTACTTC
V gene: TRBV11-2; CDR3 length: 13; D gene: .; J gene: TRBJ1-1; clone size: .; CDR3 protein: CASSASGNTEAFF; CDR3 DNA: TGTGCCAGCAGCGCCTCGGGGAACACTGAAGCTTTCTTT
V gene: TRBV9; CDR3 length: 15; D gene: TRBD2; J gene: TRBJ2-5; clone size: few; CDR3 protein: CASSASGGQAQTQYF; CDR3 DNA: TGTGCCAGCAGCGCAAGCGGGGGGCAAGCACAGACCCAGTACTTC
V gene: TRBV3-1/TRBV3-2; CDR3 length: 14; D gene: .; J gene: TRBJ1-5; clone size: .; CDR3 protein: CASSLKGVPQPQHF; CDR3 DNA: TGTGCCAGCAGCCTTAAAGGAGTGCCACAGCCCCAGCATTTT
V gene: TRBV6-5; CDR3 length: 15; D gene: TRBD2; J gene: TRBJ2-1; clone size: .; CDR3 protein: CASSWAGEGRNEQFF; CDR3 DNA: TGTGCCAGCAGTTGGGCGGGGGAAGGTAGAAATGAGCAGTTCTTC
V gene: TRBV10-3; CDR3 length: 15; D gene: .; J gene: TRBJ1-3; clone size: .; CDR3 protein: CAPLPQGSGGNTIYF; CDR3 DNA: TGTGCCCCTCTCCCGCAGGGGTCGGGTGGAAACACCATATATTTT
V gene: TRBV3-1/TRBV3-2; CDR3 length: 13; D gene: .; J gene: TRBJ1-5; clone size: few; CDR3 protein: CASSQNLGQPQHF; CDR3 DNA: TGTGCCAGCAGCCAAAACTTGGGCCAGCCCCAGCATTTT
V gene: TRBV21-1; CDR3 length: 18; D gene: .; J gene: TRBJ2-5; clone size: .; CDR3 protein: CASSVRTRLAGVQETQYF; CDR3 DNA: TGTGCCAGCAGCGTACGAACGAGACTAGCGGGGGTCCAAGAGACCCAGTACTTC
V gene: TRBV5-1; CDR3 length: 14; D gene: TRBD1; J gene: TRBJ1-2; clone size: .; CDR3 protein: CASSSRQGALGYTF; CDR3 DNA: TGCGCCAGCAGCTCCCGACAGGGGGCGCTTGGCTACACCTTC
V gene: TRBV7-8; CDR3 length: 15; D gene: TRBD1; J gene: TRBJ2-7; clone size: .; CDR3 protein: CASSGTGTGTYEQYF; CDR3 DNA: TGTGCCAGCAGCGGGACCGGGACAGGGACCTACGAGCAGTACTTC
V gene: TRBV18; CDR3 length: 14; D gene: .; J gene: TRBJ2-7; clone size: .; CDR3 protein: CASSPPGRAYEQYF; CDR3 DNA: TGTGCCAGCTCACCACCTGGCAGGGCCTACGAGCAGTACTTC
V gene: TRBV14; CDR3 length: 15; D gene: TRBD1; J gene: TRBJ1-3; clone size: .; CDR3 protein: CANNHRGQGGNTIYF; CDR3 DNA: TGTGCCAACAATCACAGGGGGCAAGGTGGAAACACCATATATTTT
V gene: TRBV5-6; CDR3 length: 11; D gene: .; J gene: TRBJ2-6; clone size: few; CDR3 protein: CASRWSTETTF; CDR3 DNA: TGTGCCAGCAGGTGGTCGACAGAAACGACTTTC
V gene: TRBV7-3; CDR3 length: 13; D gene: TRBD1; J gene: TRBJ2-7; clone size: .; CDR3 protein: CASSPDRGGEQYF; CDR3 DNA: TGTGCCAGCAGCCCGGACAGGGGAGGCGAGCAGTACTTC
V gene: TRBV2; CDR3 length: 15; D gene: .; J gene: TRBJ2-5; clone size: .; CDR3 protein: CASRTGLAPQETQYF; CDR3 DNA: TGTGCCAGCAGGACCGGTTTAGCGCCACAAGAGACCCAGTACTTC
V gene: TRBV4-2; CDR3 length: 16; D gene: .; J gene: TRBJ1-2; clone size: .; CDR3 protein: CASSQDVGGLIYGYTF; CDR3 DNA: TGTGCCAGCAGCCAAGATGTCGGGGGGCTAATCTATGGCTACACCTTC
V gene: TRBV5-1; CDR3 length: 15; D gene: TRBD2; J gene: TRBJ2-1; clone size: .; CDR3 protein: CASSLGLAANNEQFF; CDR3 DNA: TGCGCCAGCAGCTTAGGACTAGCGGCTAACAATGAGCAGTTCTTC
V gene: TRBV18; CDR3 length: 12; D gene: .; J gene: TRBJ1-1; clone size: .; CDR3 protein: CASSHPGTEAFF; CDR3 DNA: TGTGCCAGCTCACACCCGGGCACTGAAGCTTTCTTT
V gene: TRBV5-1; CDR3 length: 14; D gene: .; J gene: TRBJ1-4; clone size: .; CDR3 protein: CASSFGQGNEKLFF; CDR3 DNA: TGCGCCAGCAGCTTCGGCCAGGGGAATGAAAAACTGTTTTTT
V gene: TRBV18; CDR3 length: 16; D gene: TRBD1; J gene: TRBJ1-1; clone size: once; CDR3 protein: CASSPGTGGGGYEAFF; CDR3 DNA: TGTGCCAGCTCACCCGGGACAGGGGGAGGAGGGTATGAAGCTTTCTTT
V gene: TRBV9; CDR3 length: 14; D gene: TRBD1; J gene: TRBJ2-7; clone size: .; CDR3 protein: CASSRVGTGEEQYF; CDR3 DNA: TGTGCCAGCAGCCGAGTTGGGACAGGGGAAGAGCAGTACTTC
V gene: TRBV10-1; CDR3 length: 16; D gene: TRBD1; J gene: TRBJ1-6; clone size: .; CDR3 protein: CASSGQGIVLNSPLHF; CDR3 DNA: TGCGCCAGCAGTGGACAGGGCATTGTCCTAAATTCACCCCTCCACTTT
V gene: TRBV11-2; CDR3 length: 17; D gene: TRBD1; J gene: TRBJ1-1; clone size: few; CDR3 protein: CASSKKKIGQGLTEAFF; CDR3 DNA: TGTGCCAGCAGCAAAAAAAAGATAGGACAGGGGCTCACTGAAGCTTTCTTT
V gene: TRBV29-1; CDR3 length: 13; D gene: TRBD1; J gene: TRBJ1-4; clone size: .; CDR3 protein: CSAAETGYKKLFF; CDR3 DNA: TGCAGCGCCGCCGAGACAGGGTACAAAAAACTGTTTTTT
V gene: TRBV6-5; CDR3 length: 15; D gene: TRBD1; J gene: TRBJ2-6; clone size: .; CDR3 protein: CATDRGTSGANVLTF; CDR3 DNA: TGTGCCACCGACAGGGGTACCTCTGGTGCCAACGTCCTGACTTTC
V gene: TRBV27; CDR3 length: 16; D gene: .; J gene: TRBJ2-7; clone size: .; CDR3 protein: CASSLRVTSSSYEQYF; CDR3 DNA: TGTGCCAGCAGCCTGAGGGTTACATCAAGCTCCTACGAGCAGTACTTC
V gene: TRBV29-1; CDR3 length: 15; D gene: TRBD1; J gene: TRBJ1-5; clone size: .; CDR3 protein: CSVDPQDRDHQPQHF; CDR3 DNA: TGCAGCGTTGATCCTCAAGACAGGGATCATCAGCCCCAGCATTTT
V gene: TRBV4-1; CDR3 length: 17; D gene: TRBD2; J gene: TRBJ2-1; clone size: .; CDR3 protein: CASSFSGGVSSYNEQFF; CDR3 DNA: TGCGCCAGCAGCTTTAGCGGGGGGGTCAGCTCCTACAATGAGCAGTTCTTC
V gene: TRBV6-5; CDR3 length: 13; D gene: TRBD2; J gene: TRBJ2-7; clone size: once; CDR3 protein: CASGTSDPYEQYF; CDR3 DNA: TGTGCCAGCGGGACTAGCGATCCCTACGAGCAGTACTTC
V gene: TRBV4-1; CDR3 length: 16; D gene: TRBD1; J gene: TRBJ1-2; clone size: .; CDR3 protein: CASSQVSDRGQDGYTF; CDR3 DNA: TGCGCCAGCAGCCAAGTCTCGGACAGGGGGCAAGATGGCTACACCTTC
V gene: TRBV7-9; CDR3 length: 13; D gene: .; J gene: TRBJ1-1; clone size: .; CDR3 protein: CASSLSTAREAFF; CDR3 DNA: TGTGCCAGCAGCTTATCGACTGCGCGGGAAGCTTTCTTT
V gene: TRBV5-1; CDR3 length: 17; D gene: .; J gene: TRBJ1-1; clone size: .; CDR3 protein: CASSRGRGAYMNTEAFF; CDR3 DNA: TGCGCCAGCAGCCGTGGCAGAGGAGCTTACATGAACACTGAAGCTTTCTTT
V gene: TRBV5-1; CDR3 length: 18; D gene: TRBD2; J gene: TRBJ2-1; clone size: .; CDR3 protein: CASSLGSSGGLSYNEQFF; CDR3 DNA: TGCGCCAGCAGCTTGGGTAGTAGCGGGGGCCTCTCCTACAATGAGCAGTTCTTC